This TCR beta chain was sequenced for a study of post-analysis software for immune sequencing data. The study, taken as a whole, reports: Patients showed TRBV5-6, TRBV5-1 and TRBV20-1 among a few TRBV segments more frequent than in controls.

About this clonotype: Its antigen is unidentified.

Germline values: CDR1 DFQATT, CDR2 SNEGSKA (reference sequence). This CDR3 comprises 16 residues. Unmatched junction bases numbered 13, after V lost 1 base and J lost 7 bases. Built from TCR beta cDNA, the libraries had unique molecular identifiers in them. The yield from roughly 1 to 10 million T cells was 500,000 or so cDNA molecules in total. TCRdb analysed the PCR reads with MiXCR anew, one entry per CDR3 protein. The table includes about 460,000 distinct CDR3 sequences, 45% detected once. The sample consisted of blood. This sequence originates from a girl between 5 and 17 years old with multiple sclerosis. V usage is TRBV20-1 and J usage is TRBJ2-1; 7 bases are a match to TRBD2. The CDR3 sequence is CSARAPPVGRGNEQFF. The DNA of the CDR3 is TGCAGTGCTAGAGCCCCCCCCGTAGGGCGGGGGAATGAGCAGTTCTTC.